This entry concerns a single T cell receptor beta chain. This sample is part of a study of blood T cell repertoires in COVID-19. Study-wide context: COVID-19 samples from acute and convalescent phases originated in the United States, Italy and Spain. T cells, B-cell-depleted T cells, or PBMCs provided the cDNA or gDNA that served as material.

The CDR3 extends over 15 amino acids. Germline assignment: CDR1 KGHSH and CDR2 LQKENI. The V gene lost 2 bases and the J gene lost 0 bases, with 8 bases spanning the gap. Methods used by the authors: The assay estimated nucleated cells by amplifying reference gene primers. Clones were read by immunoSEQ multiplex PCR, and TCRdb kept only the in-frame ones, dropping some. That table is the source of V, J and clone size, and D and trimming were worked out from the DNA. This table has 160,000 or so clones, roughly 80% appearing once. The chain carries TRBV18 and TRBJ1-3; the D gene is possibly TRBD1 (6 bases). The sample taken for sequencing was peripheral blood. This receptor was taken from a human donor in a cohort sampled during active COVID-19. CDR3 amino acids: CASSPRQVSGNTIYF. The DNA of the CDR3 is TGTGCCAGCTCACCAAGACAGGTCTCTGGAAACACCATATATTTT.